The 24 T cell receptor beta chains below come from one sample, sequenced in a study of shared clonotypes between healthy human individuals. The table came from immunoSEQ multiplex PCR; TCRdb's copy has only in-frame clones and leaves some out. The sample contains roughly 2.5 million clones, about 92% of which appear only once. The sequenced sample was naive CD4+ T cells sorted from blood. Subset indicated: CD45RA+ positively selected. The receptors here all came from a man aged 18 to 35 in good health.

Turning to this clone: This specimen includes other DNA sequences encoding the same CDR3. The gene calls are TRBV5-1 and TRBJ2-5; D ambiguous. The V end was cut by 0 bases, the J end by 5 bases, with 8 bases between. The CDR3 runs 13 residues. The germline V gene has CDR1 SGHRS and CDR2 YFSETQ. The CDR3 sequence is CASSLEGMETQYF. In DNA, the CDR3 is TGCGCCAGCAGCTTGGAAGGGATGGAGACCCAGTACTTC.

The sample holds one count of this clone. The chain has TRBV6-6 and TRBJ1-3, with D maybe TRBD1 (5 bases). V was clipped by 0 bases and J by 0 bases, with 9 bases between them. Germline values: CDR1 MNHNY, CDR2 SVGAGI (reference sequence). The CDR3 contains 16 residues. The CDR3 nucleotides are TGTGCCAGCAGTTACTCTGAGGGGTTCTCTGGAAACACCATATATTTT. Its translation: CASSYSEGFSGNTIYF.

The chain has TRBV4-1 and TRBJ2-7, with 7 nucleotides matching TRBD2. The CDR3 is made up of 17 amino acids. Germline lookup yields CDR1 MGHRA and CDR2 YSYEKL. With V trimmed by 5 bases and J by 5 bases, 18 bases remained unmatched. CDR3 in amino acids: CASSGLGTGTGVNEQYF. In DNA, the CDR3 is TGCGCCAGCAGCGGACTAGGGACCGGGACGGGGGTAAACGAGCAGTACTTC.

This clone was seen just once. This chain connects TRBV25-1 to TRBJ2-3; 7 positions agree with TRBD1. The CDR3 is 14 residues long. The germline CDR1 and CDR2 sequences are MGHDK and SYGVNS. Trimming cost V 4 bases and J 7 bases; bases outside gene matches: 8. CDR3 nucleotide sequence: TGTGCCAGCAGTGTGACAGGGAAGGGTCATACGCAGTATTTT. Amino acid sequence: CASSVTGKGHTQYF. The full variable domain, with the rest looked up from reference TRBV25-1 and TRBJ2-3, is EADIYQTPRYLVIGTGKKITLECSQTMGHDKMYWYQQDPGMELHLIHYSYGVNSTEKGDLSSESTVSRIRTEHFPLTLESARPSHTSQYLCASSVTGKGHTQYFGPGTRLTVL.

The chain employs TRBV27 and TRBJ2-2; either TRBD1 or TRBD2 may supply D (5 bases each). CDR1 and CDR2 (germline): MNHEY, SMNVEV (reference sequence). V gave up 3 bases and J gave up 7 bases, with 12 bases separating them. The CDR3 extends over 14 amino acids. In DNA, the CDR3 is TGTGCCAGCAGTTTCTCGGGGCGAGACGGGGAGCTGTTTTTT. Encoded protein: CASSFSGRDGELFF.

The chain employs TRBV4-3 and TRBJ2-3, with 8 positions matching TRBD2. The CDR3 loop spans 16 amino acids. The germline CDR1 and CDR2 sequences are LGHNA and YSLEER. J was trimmed by 0 bases and V by 4 bases; bases with no gene match: 6. The CDR3 DNA reads TGCGCCAGCAGCCCCACTAGCGGCCAAAGCACAGATACGCAGTATTTT. Its translation: CASSPTSGQSTDTQYF.

Written as DNA, the CDR3 is TGTGCCAGCAGCTTAGGGCTAGCGGAGGCCTACGAGCAGTACTTC. Its translation: CASSLGLAEAYEQYF. This rearrangement joins TRBV11-2 to TRBJ2-7, with 7 bases identical to TRBD2. CDR1 and CDR2 (germline): SGHAT, FQNNGV. The CDR3 runs 15 residues. Trimming removed 1 base from V and 2 bases from J; junction bases left unmatched: 5.

V is TRBV5-1 and J is TRBJ2-4, with 8 positions matching TRBD2. The CDR3 loop spans 15 amino acids. The ends lost 4 bases at V and 5 bases at J; junction bases unmatched: 8. Germline V gene data show CDR1 as SGHRS and CDR2 as YFSETQ. CDR3 protein: CASSLRGGRENIQYF. In DNA, the CDR3 is TGCGCCAGCAGCCTCCGCGGGGGGCGGGAAAACATTCAGTACTTC. The variable domain in full, with the rest retrieved from reference TRBV5-1 and TRBJ2-4, is KAGVTQTPRYLIKTRGQQVTLSCSPISGHRSVSWYQQTPGQGLQFLFEYFSETQRNKGNFPGRFSGRQFSNSRSEMNVSTLELGDSALYLCASSLRGGRENIQYFGAGTRLSVL.

The rearrangement joins TRBV6-5 to TRBJ2-1; TRBD2 matches 11 bases. CDR1 is MNHEY, CDR2 SVGAGI, per germline. This CDR3 contains 14 residues. J lost 6 bases, V lost 4 bases, and 2 bases had no gene match. CDR3 sequence reads: CASSWGLAANEQFF. The CDR3 nucleotides are TGTGCCAGCAGTTGGGGACTAGCGGCCAATGAGCAGTTCTTC.

This rearrangement joins TRBV7-2 to TRBJ1-1, with D unclear. This CDR3 contains 13 residues. V dropped 3 bases and J dropped 6 bases, with 11 bases sitting between them. Germline CDR1 SGHTA, CDR2 FQGNSA. The CDR3 nucleotides read TGTGCCAGCAGCTTGACTATAGAGGCTGAAGCTTTCTTT. Protein product: CASSLTIEAEAFF.

The chain combines TRBV9 with TRBJ1-1; D is possibly TRBD1 (5 bases). The V end lost 0 bases, the J end lost 5 bases, and 11 bases lay between the germline ends. This CDR3 spans 14 amino acids. Germline V CDR1 and CDR2: SGDLS, YYNGEE. CDR3 DNA sequence: TGTGCCAGCAGCGTAGGGGGGAGCGAAACTGAAGCTTTCTTT. Amino acid sequence: CASSVGGSETEAFF.

This clone was observed a few times. The chain has TRBV6-5 and TRBJ2-7; D possibly uses TRBD1 or TRBD2 (5 bases each). The germline V gene has CDR1 MNHEY and CDR2 SVGAGI. The length of the CDR3 is 14 residues. Trimming shortened V by 1 base and J by 3 bases, and 10 bases separated the two germline ends. The CDR3 DNA follows: TGTGCCAGCAGTTACTTCCGGGACGGCTACGAGCAGTACTTC. Protein product: CASSYFRDGYEQYF.

About this clone: The identical CDR3 is also encoded by other nucleotide sequences in the sample. The chain uses TRBV19 and TRBJ1-5; D might be TRBD1 (5 bases). Germline V gives CDR1 LNHDA, CDR2 SQIVND (reference sequence). The CDR3 contains 15 residues. V gave up 7 bases and J gave up 2 bases, with 15 bases separating them. The CDR3 spells CASTDRGLGNQPQHF. CDR3 in DNA: TGTGCCAGTACAGATCGGGGCTTGGGCAATCAGCCCCAGCATTTT.

The rearrangement links TRBV30 to TRBJ1-6; perhaps TRBD1 as D (5 bases). CDR1 is GTSNPN and CDR2 is SVGIG in the germline V gene (reference sequence). The germline V and J ends were trimmed by 1 base and 10 bases, with 17 bases remaining between them. There are 15 residues in the CDR3. The CDR3 sequence is CAWSASRAISSPLHF. CDR3 DNA: TGTGCCTGGAGTGCCTCCAGGGCTATCAGCTCACCCCTCCACTTT. Using reference TRBV30 and TRBJ1-6 for the parts outside the CDR3, the full variable domain is SQTIHQWPATLVQPVGSPLSLECTVEGTSNPNLYWYRQAAGRGLQLLFYSVGIGQISSEVPQNLSASRPQDRQFILSSKKLLLSDSGFYLCAWSASRAISSPLHFGNGTRLTVT.

The chain employs TRBV18 and TRBJ2-3, with a weak D call TRBD1 (5 bases). Germline V gene lookup returns CDR1 KGHSH and CDR2 LQKENI. Between the trimmed V and J ends, which lost 3 bases and 8 bases, there was a span of 15 bases. The CDR3 is made up of 14 amino acids. The CDR3 DNA sequence: TGTGCCAGCTCACCTGCCCAGGCTCAGGGTACGCAGTATTTT. Protein product: CASSPAQAQGTQYF.

The V call is TRBV6-1, the J call TRBJ1-1, with D unresolved. CDR1 MNHNS and CDR2 SASEGT come from the germline V gene. V lost 6 bases, J lost 4 bases, and 18 bases lay in between. The CDR3 covers 15 residues. The CDR3 here is CASRQGGGRATEAFF. Written as DNA, the CDR3 is TGTGCCAGCAGACAAGGAGGAGGGCGAGCCACTGAAGCTTTCTTT.

The genes are TRBV7-9 and TRBJ1-6, with D perhaps TRBD1 (6 bases). The length of the CDR3 is 18 residues. Germline assignment: CDR1 SEHNR and CDR2 FQNEAQ (reference sequence). The V end lost 3 bases, the J end lost 0 bases, and 15 bases lay between the germline ends. Written as DNA, the CDR3 is TGTGCCAGCAGCTTGGGACACATACCGAGCTCCTATAATTCACCCCTCCACTTT. Translated: CASSLGHIPSSYNSPLHF.

This rearrangement joins TRBV14 to TRBJ2-3, with no clear D. The V gene's germline CDR1 is SGHDN and CDR2 FVKESK. CDR3 length equals 14 residues. Trimming left V 3 bases short and J 0 bases short, with 7 bases between. CDR3 nucleotides: TGTGCCAGCAGCCACCGACCTAGCACAGATACGCAGTATTTT. Its translation is CASSHRPSTDTQYF.

Note on this clone: In the same sample, other DNA sequences code for this CDR3. V and J are TRBV5-1 and TRBJ2-7; no reliable D call. Between the trimmed V and J ends, which lost 4 bases and 4 bases, there was a span of 18 bases. The germline V gene encodes CDR1 SGHRS and CDR2 YFSETQ. CDR3 size: 15 residues. The chain's CDR3 is CASSMASQGDYEQYF. The CDR3 nucleotides are TGCGCCAGCAGCATGGCTAGTCAAGGCGATTACGAGCAGTACTTC.

The rearrangement links TRBV10-3 to TRBJ1-6; D remains ambiguous. V was pared by 3 bases and J by 7 bases, with 7 bases between. CDR1 and CDR2 (germline): ENHRY, SYGVKD. This CDR3 is 13 amino acids long. CDR3 nucleotides: TGTGCCATCAGTGACGGAATAAATTCACCCCTCCACTTT. This gives the protein CAISDGINSPLHF.

V usage is TRBV27 and J usage is TRBJ2-5; D remains unclear. Trimming took off 5 bases at V and 2 bases at J, with 18 bases between the two ends. CDR3 length: 16 residues. Germline V CDR1 and CDR2: MNHEY, SMNVEV (reference sequence). As DNA, the CDR3 is TGTGCCAGCAGTACACTCCAGGTTGGGCTTCAAGAGACCCAGTACTTC. This encodes CASSTLQVGLQETQYF.

The chain joins TRBV5-4 to TRBJ2-7, with no clear D. Germline CDR1 SGHNT, CDR2 YYREEE (reference sequence). V gave up 1 base and J gave up 2 bases, with 13 bases separating them. The CDR3 consists of 15 residues. CDR3 bases: TGTGCCAGCAGCTTGTTGGACCCCGCGGCCTACGAGCAGTACTTC. It specifies CASSLLDPAAYEQYF.

In its sample, this clone was seen once. The chain couples TRBV4-3 to TRBJ2-5; 9 bases are a match to TRBD2. The last part of the DNA fits TRBJ2-7 better; the J call may be wrong. This CDR3 region has 16 residues. The germline CDR1 and CDR2 sequences are LGHNA and YSLEER. The CDR3 nucleotides read TGCGCCAGCAGCCAAGAGGGTAGCGGGAGAACCTACGAGCAGTACTTC. Translation: CASSQEGSGRTYEQYF.

About this clone itself: The same CDR3 arises from other DNA sequences in this sample as well. The chain couples TRBV14 to TRBJ2-7; no firm D call. Germline loops: CDR1 SGHDN, CDR2 FVKESK. The length of the CDR3 is 12 residues. Trimming took 1 base from V and 2 from J, leaving 3 bases between them. This chain's CDR3 is CASSQVPYEQYF. CDR3 nucleotide sequence: TGTGCCAGCAGCCAAGTACCCTACGAGCAGTACTTC.